The rows below give T cell receptor beta chains drawn from one sample of a study of shared clonotypes between healthy human individuals. Profiling relied on immunoSEQ multiplex PCR, and the TCRdb table lists in-frame clones only, not all of them. The table shows about 1,800,000 clones, with roughly 95% occurring only once. The source material was naive CD8+ T cells sorted from blood. The receptors come from a young man in good health. Each CDR3 is given with its conserved first and last residue. A D gene is named only where the DNA matches it firmly. Some rows mark clone size as missing; the rest say once, few, many or name a class of expanded clone.

abundance,j_gene,d_gene,len,v_gene,CDR3nt,CDR3aa
-,TRBJ2-5,TRBD1,18,TRBV29-1,TGCAGCGTCGTCCGGGACAGGGACCCCTTAGTTGGAATGGAGACCCAGTACTTC,CSVVRDRDPLVGMETQYF
-,TRBJ1-3,-,17,TRBV9,TGTGCCAGCAGCGTAGATAGGGACGGATGGTCTGGAAACACCATATATTTT,CASSVDRDGWSGNTIYF
-,TRBJ2-7,TRBD2,15,TRBV13,TGTGCCAGCAGCCCGGGACTAGCGGGAGGTTGCGAGCAGTACTTC,CASSPGLAGGCEQYF
-,TRBJ1-2,-,14,TRBV14,TGTGCCAGCAGCCAAGTAGTCGGCAACTATGGCTACACCTTC,CASSQVVGNYGYTF
-,TRBJ1-3,-,16,TRBV30,TGTGCCTGGACTGACTACAGGGAGGTATCTGGAAACACCATATATTTT,CAWTDYREVSGNTIYF
-,TRBJ1-2,-,12,TRBV19,TGTGCCAGTTTAGGGGCCTCTATTGGCTACACCTTC,CASLGASIGYTF
-,TRBJ1-1,TRBD1,15,TRBV7-9,TGTGCCAGCAGCTTATCTCAGGGGGCGAACACTGAAGCTTTCTTT,CASSLSQGANTEAFF
-,TRBJ1-2,TRBD1,14,TRBV14,TGTGCCAGCAGCCACTGGGACAGCCTCTATGGCTACACCTTC,CASSHWDSLYGYTF
-,TRBJ2-7,-,15,TRBV5-6,TGTGCCAGCAGCTTGGATGGGGGCCGTTCCTACGAGCAGTACTTC,CASSLDGGRSYEQYF
-,TRBJ1-6,-,17,TRBV27,TGTGCCAGCAGTTTGAGGCGGGGGACTGACTATAATTCACCCCTCCACTTT,CASSLRRGTDYNSPLHF
-,TRBJ2-2,TRBD2,16,TRBV28,TGTGCCAGCAGTTTTAGGGAGGGGTTGAACACCGGGGAGCTGTTTTTT,CASSFREGLNTGELFF
-,TRBJ2-3,-,16,TRBV7-2,TGTGCCAGCAGCTTAGGATCGGGAGACGTCCCAGATACGCAGTATTTT,CASSLGSGDVPDTQYF
-,TRBJ2-1,TRBD2,15,TRBV7-9,TGTGCCAGCAGGATTACACTAGCGATCTACAATGAGCAGTTCTTC,CASRITLAIYNEQFF
once,TRBJ2-3,-,14,TRBV9,TGTGCCAGCAGCGTAGGGTGGGGGCCAGATACGCAGTATTTT,CASSVGWGPDTQYF
-,TRBJ2-2,TRBD1,15,TRBV4-3,TGCGCCAGCAGCCAAAACCACAGGGGAACCGGGGAGCTGTTTTTT,CASSQNHRGTGELFF
-,TRBJ1-1,-,13,TRBV28,TGTGCCAGCAGTTTTCGGGACATATTTGAAGCTTTCTTT,CASSFRDIFEAFF
-,TRBJ1-2,TRBD1,15,TRBV19,TGTGCCAGTAGTATCGGGACAGGGGCCCTCTATGGCTACACCTTC,CASSIGTGALYGYTF